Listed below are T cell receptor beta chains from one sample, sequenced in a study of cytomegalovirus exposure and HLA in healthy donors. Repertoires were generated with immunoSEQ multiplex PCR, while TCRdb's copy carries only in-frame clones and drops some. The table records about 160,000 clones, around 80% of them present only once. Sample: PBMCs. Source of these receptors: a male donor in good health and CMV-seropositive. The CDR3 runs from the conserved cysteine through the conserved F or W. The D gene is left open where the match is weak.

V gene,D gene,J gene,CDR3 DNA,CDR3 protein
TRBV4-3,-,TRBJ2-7,TGCGCCAGCAGCCAAGATAGACTAGGCGGCGAGCAGTACTTC,CASSQDRLGGEQYF
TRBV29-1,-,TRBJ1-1,TGCAGCGTTGGGGGGGGGAAAACCCTAACGATGAACACTGAAGCTTTCTTT,CSVGGGKTLTMNTEAFF
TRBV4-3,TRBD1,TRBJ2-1,TGCGCCAGCAGCCAAGGAGGACAGGGCTACAATGAGCAGTTCTTC,CASSQGGQGYNEQFF
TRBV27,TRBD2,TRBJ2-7,TGTGCCAGCAGTTGGGGGAGGGGATTGCCCTCCTACGAGCAGTACTTC,CASSWGRGLPSYEQYF
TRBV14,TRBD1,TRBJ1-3,TGTGCCAGCAGCGAATGGACAGGGGTTGGAAACACCATATATTTT,CASSEWTGVGNTIYF
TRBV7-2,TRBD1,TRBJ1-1,TGTGCCAGCAGCTCAGCGTATGAGGGGGCACTGAACACTGAAGCTTTCTTT,CASSSAYEGALNTEAFF
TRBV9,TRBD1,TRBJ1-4,TGTGCCAGCAGCGTGGGGACACAGGGGAGTGAAAAACTGTTTTTT,CASSVGTQGSEKLFF
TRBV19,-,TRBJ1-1,TGTGCCAGTAACAGGAACACTGAAGCTTTCTTT,CASNRNTEAFF
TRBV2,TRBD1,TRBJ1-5,TGTGCCAGCAGTACCACAGGGGGCGGGCAGCCCCAGCATTTT,CASSTTGGGQPQHF
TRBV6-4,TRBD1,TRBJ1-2,TGTGCCAGCAGCGGACAGGGGGCTAATGAGGATGGCTACACCTTC,CASSGQGANEDGYTF
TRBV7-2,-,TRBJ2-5,TGTGCCAGCAGCTTAAGGAGGGAGGAGACCCAGTACTTC,CASSLRREETQYF
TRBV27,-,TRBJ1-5,TGTGCCAGCAGTTTAAATCACGGACGGGGAGTGAATCAGCCCCAGCATTTT,CASSLNHGRGVNQPQHF
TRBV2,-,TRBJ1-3,TGTGCCAGCAGGGGGCTATCAGGGCTCAACACCATATATTTT,CASRGLSGLNTIYF